Below are 3 T cell receptor beta chains sequenced from a single sample in a study of blood T cell repertoires in COVID-19. Only in-frame clones appear in the TCRdb table, and some are missing; sequencing was by immunoSEQ multiplex PCR. The sample has over 150,000 clones, 90% seen once. Material: peripheral blood. The receptors come from a man aged 50-59 years with acute or convalescent COVID-19.

The CDR3 here is CASSPGQGLGTGELFF. The CDR3 DNA follows: TGCGCCAGCAGCCCGGGACAGGGCTTAGGGACCGGGGAGCTGTTTTTT. This chain uses TRBV5-1 with TRBJ2-2; 9 positions agree with TRBD1. With V trimmed by 4 bases and J by 5 bases, 9 bases remained unmatched. Germline CDR1 and CDR2: SGHRS and YFSETQ. This CDR3 has 16 amino acids.

The chain recombines TRBV5-4 with TRBJ1-3, with D tentatively TRBD1 (6 bases). V dropped 2 bases and J dropped 4 bases, with 13 bases sitting between them. CDR1 is SGHNT, CDR2 YYREEE, per germline (reference sequence). CDR3 length: 15 amino acids. CDR3 coding DNA: TGTGCCAGCAGCTTTAGTGGGGGCCGAGGAAACACCATATATTTT. Amino acids: CASSFSGGRGNTIYF. The whole variable domain, remainder taken from reference TRBV5-4 and TRBJ1-3, is ETGVTQSPTHLIKTRGQQVTLRCSSQSGHNTVSWYQQALGQGPQFIFQYYREEENGRGNFPPRFSGLQFPNYSSELNVNALELDDSALYLCASSFSGGRGNTIYFGEGSWLTVV.

This chain joins TRBV10-3 and TRBJ1-3; 9 nucleotides agree with TRBD1. The CDR3 spans 16 residues. V lost 1 base, J lost 4 bases, and 5 bases stayed unmatched. CDR1 is ENHRY, CDR2 SYGVKD, per germline. CDR3 nucleotides: TGTGCCATCAGTGAGTGGGACAGGGAGAAGGGAAACACCATATATTTT. It specifies CAISEWDREKGNTIYF.